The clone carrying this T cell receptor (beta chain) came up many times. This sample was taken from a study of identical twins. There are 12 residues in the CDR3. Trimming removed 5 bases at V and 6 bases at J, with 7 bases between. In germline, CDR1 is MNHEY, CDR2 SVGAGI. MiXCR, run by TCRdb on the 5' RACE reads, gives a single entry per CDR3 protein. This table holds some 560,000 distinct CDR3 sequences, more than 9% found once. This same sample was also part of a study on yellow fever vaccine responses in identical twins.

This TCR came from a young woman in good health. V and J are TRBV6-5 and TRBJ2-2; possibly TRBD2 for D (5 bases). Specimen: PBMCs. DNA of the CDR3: TGTGCCAGCAGTGGGAGAGCCGGGGAGCTGTTTTTT. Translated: CASSGRAGELFF.